A selection of T cell receptor beta chains follows, all from one sample in a study of T cell repertoires in ileal Crohn's disease. The protocol was immunoSEQ multiplex PCR, while the TCRdb copy is restricted to in-frame clones and leaves out a portion. The sample lists tens of thousands of clones, roughly three quarters occurring once. Sequenced input: ileal tissue. These receptors were collected from an adult with Crohn's disease. CDR3s include the opening cysteine and the closing phenylalanine or tryptophan. The D gene is left open where the match is weak. Expanded clones get a size class; other rows say once, few or many, or leave the size out.

j_gene | v_gene | d_gene | abundance | CDR3aa | CDR3nt
TRBJ1-1 | TRBV29-1 | . | . | CSSRLDTEAFF | TGCAGCTCCCGACTAGACACTGAAGCTTTCTTT
TRBJ1-2 | TRBV6-5 | TRBD1 | . | CASSAPGTGLYTF | TGTGCCAGCAGTGCTCCGGGGACAGGGCTCTACACCTTC
TRBJ1-4 | TRBV6-5 | TRBD1 | . | CASSYSYGTGTGKLFF | TGTGCCAGCAGTTACTCGTACGGGACAGGGACTGGAAAACTGTTTTTT
TRBJ2-7 | TRBV5-6 | TRBD1 | . | CASSTRDRAVEEQYF | TGTGCCAGCAGCACCCGGGACAGGGCCGTGGAAGAGCAGTACTTC
TRBJ2-5 | TRBV6-1 | TRBD2 | . | CASRVPSGAETQYF | TGTGCCAGCAGGGTGCCTAGCGGGGCAGAGACCCAGTACTTC
TRBJ1-1 | TRBV5-1 | . | . | CASSPSGLAVLPEAFF | TGCGCCAGCAGCCCCAGCGGATTGGCAGTGCTCCCTGAAGCTTTCTTT
TRBJ2-1 | TRBV6-6 | . | . | CASSYSVAQQEQFF | TGTGCCAGCAGTTACTCAGTGGCCCAACAAGAGCAGTTCTTC
TRBJ2-3 | TRBV5-4 | TRBD1 | . | CASNLRDRGLADTQYF | TGTGCCAGCAACCTCCGGGACAGGGGCTTGGCAGATACGCAGTATTTT
TRBJ1-1 | TRBV19 | . | . | CASSMGAGYEAFF | TGTGCCAGTAGTATGGGGGCAGGCTATGAAGCTTTCTTT
TRBJ2-1 | TRBV5-6 | . | . | CASSLAGDPQRRNEQFF | TGTGCCAGCAGCTTGGCCGGAGACCCCCAAAGGAGAAATGAGCAGTTCTTC
TRBJ2-7 | TRBV7-9 | TRBD1 | . | CASSSRQGVVGYEQYF | TGTGCCAGCAGCTCGAGACAGGGTGTGGTAGGGTACGAGCAGTACTTC
TRBJ2-2 | TRBV19 | TRBD1 | . | CASSIRQGAVHGELFF | TGTGCCAGTAGTATAAGGCAGGGGGCGGTTCACGGGGAGCTGTTTTTT
TRBJ1-3 | TRBV20-1 | . | . | CSGGSGNTIYF | TGCAGTGGGGGCTCCGGAAACACCATATATTTT
TRBJ1-1 | TRBV4-3 | . | few | CASSQGAGRGAFF | TGCGCCAGCAGCCAAGGGGCAGGGCGGGGAGCTTTCTTT
TRBJ2-7 | TRBV5-1 | . | once | CASRGLSYEQYF | TGCGCCAGCAGGGGCCTCTCCTACGAGCAGTACTTC